This TCR beta chain was retrieved from a study of blood T cell repertoires in COVID-19. Across the study: Some COVID-19 samples were acute and others convalescent; all came from the United States, Italy and Spain. The analysed material was cDNA or gDNA that came from T cells, B-cell-depleted T cells, or PBMCs.

How the authors handled the data: Amplification of reference gene primers was used by the study to estimate nucleated cell counts. Clones were sequenced by immunoSEQ multiplex PCR, and TCRdb holds only the in-frame ones, with some missing. V and J calls and clone size are those listed in that table; D and trimming were worked out from the DNA. The top ten clones hold 15% to 20% of a sample with 80,000 or so clones, 86% of them seen once. With 5 bases clipped from V and 4 bases from J, the junction kept 6 bases outside the gene matches. CDR1 is MNHEY and CDR2 is SVGAGI in the germline V gene. The CDR3 sequence is 15 residues long.

Input material: peripheral blood. This TCR was sampled from a human donor in a cohort sampled during active COVID-19. This sequence joins TRBV6-5 and TRBJ1-3, with 9 bases matching TRBD1. The CDR3: CASSPWTGVGNTIYF. Written as DNA, the CDR3 is TGTGCCAGCAGTCCGTGGACAGGGGTGGGAAACACCATATATTTT.